The 17 T cell receptor beta chains given below trace back to one sample, sequenced in a study of T cell responses to AZD1222 COVID-19 vaccine. Clones were read by immunoSEQ multiplex PCR, and TCRdb kept only the in-frame ones, dropping some. The table shows 110,000 or so clones, with around 89% occurring only once. Source: peripheral blood, taken 28 days after the second AZD1222 dose. These receptors originate from an adult who received the AZD1222 COVID-19 vaccine.

V and J are TRBV7-2 and TRBJ2-1; a weak D match, TRBD2 (6 bases). Germline V gives CDR1 SGHTA, CDR2 FQGNSA. CDR3 size: 14 residues. Trimming left V 5 bases short and J 8 bases short, with 16 bases between. The CDR3 coding sequence is TGTGCCAGCAGCCTCATCGTTAGCGGCCATGAGCAGTTCTTC. This codes for CASSLIVSGHEQFF. Full variable domain (remainder filled in from reference TRBV7-2 and TRBJ2-1): GAGVSQSPSNKVTEKGKDVELRCDPISGHTALYWYRQSLGQGLEFLIYFQGNSAPDKSGLPSDRFSAERTGGSVSTLTIQRTQQEDSAVYLCASSLIVSGHEQFFGPGTRLTVL.

The chain carries TRBV19 and TRBJ2-1; 8 bases are shared with TRBD2. The CDR3 is 16 residues long. Germline V gives CDR1 LNHDA, CDR2 SQIVND (reference sequence). The junction had 12 bases not matched to a gene; V was cut back by 2 bases and J by 9 bases. The CDR3 coding sequence is TGTGCCAGTAGTATACCTCCGGGACTAGAGACGGCTGAGCAGTTCTTC. Translation: CASSIPPGLETAEQFF.

The chain joins TRBV7-9 to TRBJ2-2; 11 bases match TRBD2. The junction had 10 bases not matched to a gene; V was cut back by 5 bases and J by 2 bases. This CDR3 spans 18 amino acids. The germline V gene encodes CDR1 SEHNR and CDR2 FQNEAQ (reference sequence). CDR3 sequence: CASSQRKRLAGNTGELFF. CDR3 nucleotide sequence: TGTGCCAGCAGCCAACGGAAAAGACTAGCGGGAAACACCGGGGAGCTGTTTTTT.

This clone came up once. V and J are TRBV7-2 and TRBJ1-2; 8 nucleotides match TRBD1. CDR1 SGHTA and CDR2 FQGNSA come from the germline V gene. The CDR3 contains 15 residues. V gave up 4 bases and J gave up 5 bases; unmatched junction bases: 9. The CDR3, as DNA: TGTGCCAGCAGCTCGGGCGGGGACAGGCAATATGGCTACACCTTC. Translating it yields CASSSGGDRQYGYTF. Supplemented by reference TRBV7-2 and TRBJ1-2, the full variable domain reads GAGVSQSPSNKVTEKGKDVELRCDPISGHTALYWYRQSLGQGLEFLIYFQGNSAPDKSGLPSDRFSAERTGGSVSTLTIQRTQQEDSAVYLCASSSGGDRQYGYTFGSGTRLTVV.

The J gene is TRBJ1-2, the V gene TRBV5-1; D call uncertain. The CDR3 runs to 14 residues. The germline V and J ends were trimmed by 2 bases and 6 bases, with 14 bases remaining between them. Germline V gives CDR1 SGHRS, CDR2 YFSETQ. The CDR3 sequence: CASSFNTARDGYTF. The CDR3 DNA sequence: TGCGCCAGCAGCTTTAATACAGCTAGAGATGGCTACACCTTC.

CDR3 sequence: CASSLRSRQETQYF. DNA for the CDR3: TGTGCCAGCAGCTTGAGGAGCCGGCAAGAGACCCAGTACTTC. V usage is TRBV11-1 and J usage is TRBJ2-5; D not resolved. The germline V gene has CDR1 SGHAT and CDR2 FQDESV (reference sequence). V was clipped by 3 bases and J by 2 bases, with 10 bases between them. The CDR3 is 14 residues long.

The chain carries TRBV11-3 and TRBJ2-1; D gene unclear. CDR3 length equals 16 residues. Trimming left V 0 bases short and J 3 bases short, with 12 bases between. Germline-derived CDR1 and CDR2 are SGHNT and YENEEA. The CDR3 region has the DNA TGTGCCAGCAGCTTAGATTCGACCCCCCTCTACAATGAGCAGTTCTTC. Protein sequence: CASSLDSTPLYNEQFF.

The J gene is TRBJ2-7, the V gene TRBV6-5; D perhaps matches TRBD1 (6 bases). Between the trimmed V and J ends, which lost 6 bases and 2 bases, there was a span of 14 bases. CDR1 and CDR2 (germline): MNHEY, SVGAGI. The CDR3 is made up of 14 amino acids. The chain's CDR3 is CASSQTDRTYEQYF. The CDR3 DNA follows: TGTGCCAGCAGCCAGACTGACAGGACCTACGAGCAGTACTTC.

The chain links TRBV19 to TRBJ1-1; a weak D match, TRBD1 (5 bases). There are 12 residues in the CDR3. V was clipped by 7 bases and J by 5 bases, with 11 bases between them. The germline V gene encodes CDR1 LNHDA and CDR2 SQIVND (reference sequence). In DNA form, the CDR3 reads TGTGCCAGTACTAAGGGGTGGACTGAAGCTTTCTTT. Protein: CASTKGWTEAFF. Full variable domain (outside the CDR3, taken from reference TRBV19 and TRBJ1-1): DGGITQSPKYLFRKEGQNVTLSCEQNLNHDAMYWYRQDPGQGLRLIYYSQIVNDFQKGDIAEGYSVSREKKESFPLTVTSAQKNPTAFYLCASTKGWTEAFFGQGTRLTVV.

This sequence joins TRBV19 and TRBJ2-7, with D perhaps matching TRBD1 (6 bases). The CDR3 spans 16 residues. The V end lost 9 bases, the J end lost 4 bases, and 25 bases lay between the germline ends. CDR1 is LNHDA and CDR2 is SQIVND in the germline V gene (reference sequence). Here the CDR3 reads CASSLTGRGEIYEQYF. CDR3 sequence (DNA): TGTGCCAGCAGCCTTACGGGCAGGGGTGAGATTTACGAGCAGTACTTC.

The gene calls are TRBV7-3 and TRBJ2-1; 9 bases align to TRBD2. CDR1 and CDR2 from the germline V gene are SGHTA and FQGTGA. Germline trimming cut 5 bases from V and 7 bases from J; bases unmatched to any gene: 12. This CDR3 is 16 amino acids long. CDR3 residues: CASSPYGAGGPNEQFF. The CDR3 DNA sequence: TGTGCCAGCAGCCCGTACGGCGCGGGGGGGCCGAATGAGCAGTTCTTC.

The chain links TRBV29-1 to TRBJ2-1; D is uncertain. In germline, CDR1 is SQVTM, CDR2 ANQGSEA. The ends were cut back, 3 bases at V and 0 bases at J, with 9 bases in the middle. This CDR3 has 14 residues. The CDR3 DNA follows: TGCAGCGTTGAGGGCGAACTCTCCTACAATGAGCAGTTCTTC. Translating gives CSVEGELSYNEQFF.

J is TRBJ2-1 and V is TRBV3-1 (or the pseudogene TRBV3-2), with 8 bases matching TRBD1. Unmatched junction bases numbered 6, after V lost 4 bases and J lost 4 bases. CDR3 length: 15 amino acids. The germline V gene encodes CDR1 LGHDT and CDR2 YNNKEL (reference sequence). CDR3 sequence: CASSPRQGPYNEQFF. DNA for the CDR3: TGTGCCAGCAGCCCCCGACAGGGGCCTTACAATGAGCAGTTCTTC.

The rearrangement joins TRBV10-3 to TRBJ1-3, with 7 bases identical to TRBD1. J gave up 7 bases and V 4 bases, and 13 bases lay outside the gene matches. This CDR3 comprises 16 residues. Germline CDR1 is ENHRY and CDR2 is SYGVKD. The CDR3 DNA is TGTGCCATCAGTGCCGGGACAGAGAGATTGAGCAACACCATATATTTT. Translation gives CAISAGTERLSNTIYF.

This chain uses TRBV27 with TRBJ2-7; a possible D gene is TRBD2 (5 bases). The CDR3 spans 15 residues. Per germline, CDR1 MNHEY and CDR2 SMNVEV (reference sequence). V lost 6 bases and J lost 3, with 18 bases in between. The CDR3 DNA is TGTGCCAGCAGACCTAAAAACGGGATTTACTACGAGCAGTACTTC. The encoded protein is CASRPKNGIYYEQYF.

The chain combines TRBV6-4 with TRBJ1-1; D uncertain. Germline V lookup: CDR1 MRHNA, CDR2 SNTAGT. V lost 4 bases and J lost 7, with 7 bases in between. This CDR3 comprises 11 residues. The CDR3 DNA reads TGTGCCAGCAGTGGCGGGAATGAAGCTTTCTTT. Protein sequence: CASSGGNEAFF.

The gene calls are TRBV7-2 and TRBJ2-2; perhaps TRBD1 as D (5 bases). Deletions cut 0 bases from V and 3 bases from J, with 14 bases between. The germline V gene encodes CDR1 SGHTA and CDR2 FQGNSA. CDR3 size: 17 residues. In nucleotides, the CDR3 is TGTGCCAGCAGCTTAGCTAGGGGTTTGGGGTACACCGGGGAGCTGTTTTTT. Translated: CASSLARGLGYTGELFF.